Below are 8 T cell receptor beta chains sequenced from a single sample in a study of human T cells and chemical hapten exposure. The time point is: pre-sensitization, week 0. Described treatment: therapeutic diphenylcyclopropenone sensitization with weekly scalp DPC. TCRdb redid the calling of the RACE reads with MiXCR, one entry per CDR3 protein. Of roughly 90,000 distinct CDR3 sequences listed, about 8.9% are singletons. The specimen comprised whole blood, sampled in connection with sensitization to the hapten diphenylcyclopropenone (DPC). Source of these receptors: a woman in her forties with alopecia areata. Some clones in this sample may be carry-over from other donors' samples.

The gene calls are TRBV7-7 and TRBJ2-2; 8 bases fit TRBD1. The germline V gene encodes CDR1 SSHAT and CDR2 FNYEAQ (reference sequence). The ends lost 5 bases at V and 4 bases at J; junction bases unmatched: 6. The CDR3 extends over 15 amino acids. CDR3 nucleotide sequence: TGTGCCAGCAGCACCGGGACAGGCCCCACCGGGGAGCTGTTTTTT. Amino acids: CASSTGTGPTGELFF. Drawing the rest from reference TRBV7-7 and TRBJ2-2, the complete variable domain is GAGVSQSPRYKVTKRGQDVTLRCDPISSHATLYWYQQALGQGPEFLTYFNYEAQPDKSGLPSDRFSAERPEGSISTLTIQRTEQRDSAMYRCASSTGTGPTGELFFGEGSRLTVL.

This clonotype turned up a few times. CDR3 amino acids: CASSQSPGSINTGELFF. DNA of the CDR3: TGTGCCAGCAGCCAGAGCCCCGGGTCGATTAACACCGGGGAGCTGTTTTTT. This sequence joins TRBV4-2 and TRBJ2-2; D gene ambiguous. Deletions cut 3 bases from V and 2 bases from J, with 16 bases between. CDR1 is LGHNA, CDR2 YNFKEQ, per germline. This CDR3 has 17 amino acids.

The chain couples TRBV10-1 to TRBJ2-7; 7 nucleotides agree with TRBD1. Per the germline V gene, CDR1 is WNHNN and CDR2 is SYGVQD (reference sequence). The CDR3 is 14 amino acids. The V and J ends lost 0 bases and 2 bases, in that order; junction bases with no gene match: 1. The CDR3: CASSESQGTYEQYF. In DNA, the CDR3 is TGCGCCAGCAGTGAGTCACAGGGGACCTACGAGCAGTACTTC.

This clonotype was seen a few times. The genes are TRBV7-9 and TRBJ2-5; the match to TRBD1 covers 8 bases. V lost 1 base and J lost 4; bases outside the gene matches: 5. The CDR3 is 15 amino acids. Germline lookup yields CDR1 SEHNR and CDR2 FQNEAQ (reference sequence). Here the CDR3 DNA reads TGTGCCAGCAGCTTAGGGGAGGACAGGGCAGAGACCCAGTACTTC. This gives the protein CASSLGEDRAETQYF. Full variable domain (missing parts from reference TRBV7-9 and TRBJ2-5): DTGVSQNPRHKITKRGQNVTFRCDPISEHNRLYWYRQTLGQGPEFLTYFQNEAQLEKSRLLSDRFSAERPKGSFSTLEIQRTEQGDSAMYLCASSLGEDRAETQYFGPGTRLLVL.

This chain uses TRBV6-2 or TRBV6-3 with TRBJ2-5, with D possibly TRBD1 on 6 matching bases. The CDR3 sequence is 15 residues long. Germline V CDR1 and CDR2: MNHEY, SVGEGT. Trimming pared 1 base from V and 5 bases from J, leaving 14 bases between. This CDR3 is CASSYWDKSGETQYF. The CDR3 DNA follows: TGTGCCAGCAGTTACTGGGACAAATCCGGGGAGACCCAGTACTTC.

This clonotype occurred many times. The chain carries TRBV20-1 and TRBJ1-5; D unclear. CDR3 size: 17 residues. In germline, CDR1 is DFQATT, CDR2 SNEGSKA (reference sequence). V lost 1 base and J lost 2, with 18 bases in between. The CDR3 DNA follows: TGCAGTGCTAGAGTTCTTTTGGTTGGGGAGGGCAATCAGCCCCAGCATTTT. Translation: CSARVLLVGEGNQPQHF.

The gene calls are TRBV28 and TRBJ2-5; 8 nucleotides line up with TRBD2. With V trimmed by 3 bases and J by 0 bases, 6 bases remained unmatched. Germline V CDR1 and CDR2: MDHEN, SYDVKM. CDR3 length: 16 amino acids. The CDR3 nucleotides are TGTGCCAGCAGTTTTGTCGGGAGGGGGTACCAAGAGACCCAGTACTTC. Protein sequence: CASSFVGRGYQETQYF. The full variable domain, its missing parts supplied by reference TRBV28 and TRBJ2-5, is DVKVTQSSRYLVKRTGEKVFLECVQDMDHENMFWYRQDPGLGLRLIYFSYDVKMKEKGDIPEGYSVSREKKERFSLILESASTNQTSMYLCASSFVGRGYQETQYFGPGTRLLVL.

This clonotype was seen ten or more times. The chain's CDR3 is CASCTSTNEKLFF. The CDR3 coding sequence is TGTGCCAGTTGCACCTCAACTAATGAAAAACTGTTTTTT. The chain is built from TRBV6-1 and TRBJ1-4; D is ambiguous. CDR1 is MNHNS, CDR2 SASEGT, per germline. This CDR3 region has 13 residues. V was pared by 9 bases and J by 0 bases, with 8 bases between.